This is a list of T cell receptor beta chains from one sample in a study of blood T cell repertoires in COVID-19. Sequenced by immunoSEQ multiplex PCR; TCRdb stores in-frame clones only, minus some. The sample contains about 240,000 clones, 87% of which appear only once. The sample consisted of peripheral blood. All receptors come from a man aged 55 to 70 who had recovered from COVID-19. Each CDR3 is given with its conserved first and last residue. The order of the fields is clone size, J gene, V gene, D gene, CDR3 DNA, CDR3 protein. D genes are given only for firm matches. Clone size is stated in some rows and not others, as once, few, many or a class when expanded.

abundance: .
j_gene: TRBJ1-5
v_gene: TRBV30
d_gene: .
CDR3nt: TGTGCCTGGAGCCCCCCAGGGGTAGAGCAGCCCCAGCATTTT
CDR3aa: CAWSPPGVEQPQHF

abundance: .
j_gene: TRBJ2-5
v_gene: TRBV29-1
d_gene: .
CDR3nt: TGCAGCGTTGAAGATCCTGGGCGGGCACAAGAGACCCAGTACTTC
CDR3aa: CSVEDPGRAQETQYF

abundance: .
j_gene: TRBJ2-1
v_gene: TRBV7-7
d_gene: TRBD2
CDR3nt: TGTGCCAGCAGCTTATTTCCATCGACTAGCGGACGCAATGAGCAGTTCTTC
CDR3aa: CASSLFPSTSGRNEQFF

abundance: .
j_gene: TRBJ1-2
v_gene: TRBV7-2
d_gene: .
CDR3nt: TGTGCCAGCAGCTCAACAGGGTACAGCTATGGCTACACCTTC
CDR3aa: CASSSTGYSYGYTF

abundance: .
j_gene: TRBJ2-2
v_gene: TRBV9
d_gene: TRBD2
CDR3nt: TGTGCCAGCAGCGTAGCTTGGGCAGCGGGGGGAACCGGGGAGCTGTTTTTT
CDR3aa: CASSVAWAAGGTGELFF

abundance: few
j_gene: TRBJ1-5
v_gene: TRBV19
d_gene: TRBD1
CDR3nt: TGTGCCAGTAGTTTACTACAGGGGATTAGCAATCAGCCCCAGCATTTT
CDR3aa: CASSLLQGISNQPQHF

abundance: .
j_gene: TRBJ2-5
v_gene: TRBV9
d_gene: TRBD2
CDR3nt: TGTGCCAGCAGCGTAGAAGCGGGGGGACCTCAAGAGACCCAGTACTTC
CDR3aa: CASSVEAGGPQETQYF

abundance: .
j_gene: TRBJ2-1
v_gene: TRBV9
d_gene: .
CDR3nt: TGTGCCAGCAGCGCCCCGAGGGGGAAATACAATGAGCAGTTCTTC
CDR3aa: CASSAPRGKYNEQFF

abundance: .
j_gene: TRBJ1-2
v_gene: TRBV13
d_gene: .
CDR3nt: TGTGCCAGCAGCCCATTCCGGGACATACAGCTCAACTATGGCTACACCTTC
CDR3aa: CASSPFRDIQLNYGYTF

abundance: .
j_gene: TRBJ2-3
v_gene: TRBV7-9
d_gene: .
CDR3nt: TGTGCCAGCAGCTTATCCGGGAATCCTGGCACAGATACGCAGTATTTT
CDR3aa: CASSLSGNPGTDTQYF

abundance: .
j_gene: TRBJ2-3
v_gene: TRBV10-2
d_gene: TRBD2
CDR3nt: TGCGCCAGCAGGACGGGACTAGCTATAGATACGCAGTATTTT
CDR3aa: CASRTGLAIDTQYF

abundance: once
j_gene: TRBJ2-1
v_gene: TRBV24-1
d_gene: TRBD2
CDR3nt: TGTGCCACCAGTGATTGGGGGACCCAAGGGAGGGGCCCCTACAATGAGCAGTTCTTC
CDR3aa: CATSDWGTQGRGPYNEQFF

abundance: .
j_gene: TRBJ2-2
v_gene: TRBV14
d_gene: TRBD1
CDR3nt: TGTGCCAGCAGCCAAGATCCTACCAGGGGGCGAGCTGTTTCAATGAACACCGGGGAGCTGTTTTTT
CDR3aa: CASSQDPTRGRAVSMNTGELFF

abundance: .
j_gene: TRBJ1-2
v_gene: TRBV3-1/TRBV3-2
d_gene: .
CDR3nt: TGTGCCAGCAGCCTGGGTCCAGGGGTGAGAAAAAATGGCTACACCTTC
CDR3aa: CASSLGPGVRKNGYTF

abundance: .
j_gene: TRBJ2-3
v_gene: TRBV14
d_gene: .
CDR3nt: TGTGCCAGCAGCCAAGCGCAGGGGCTTCACACAGATACGCAGTATTTT
CDR3aa: CASSQAQGLHTDTQYF

abundance: .
j_gene: TRBJ2-5
v_gene: TRBV5-1
d_gene: .
CDR3nt: TGCGCCAGCAGCTTGGTATCTGGTACAGATGGGGAGACCCAGTACTTC
CDR3aa: CASSLVSGTDGETQYF

abundance: .
j_gene: TRBJ2-1
v_gene: TRBV11-2
d_gene: TRBD1
CDR3nt: TGTGCCAGCAGCTTCCAGGGGGCGCCTTACAATGAGCAGTTCTTC
CDR3aa: CASSFQGAPYNEQFF

abundance: .
j_gene: TRBJ1-1
v_gene: TRBV5-1
d_gene: .
CDR3nt: TGCGCCAGCAGCTTCGGGTCTGTGGACACTGAAGCTTTCTTT
CDR3aa: CASSFGSVDTEAFF

abundance: .
j_gene: TRBJ1-1
v_gene: TRBV25-1
d_gene: TRBD1
CDR3nt: TGTGCCAGCGTCCAGGGGGTAGACACTGAAGCTTTCTTT
CDR3aa: CASVQGVDTEAFF

abundance: .
j_gene: TRBJ1-2
v_gene: TRBV27
d_gene: .
CDR3nt: TGTGCCAGCAGTTCTCTACAGGGTGGCTATGGCTACACCTTC
CDR3aa: CASSSLQGGYGYTF

abundance: .
j_gene: TRBJ1-2
v_gene: TRBV3-1/TRBV3-2
d_gene: .
CDR3nt: TGTGCCAGCAGCCAAGGTGTGGGCCACTATGGCTACACCTTC
CDR3aa: CASSQGVGHYGYTF

abundance: once
j_gene: TRBJ1-3
v_gene: TRBV3-1/TRBV3-2
d_gene: .
CDR3nt: TGTGCCAGCAGGACGGACGGGGGGAACACCATATATTTT
CDR3aa: CASRTDGGNTIYF

abundance: .
j_gene: TRBJ1-6
v_gene: TRBV6-6
d_gene: .
CDR3nt: TGTGCCAGCAAAATTGCGGGGCCCAATTCACCCCTCCACTTT
CDR3aa: CASKIAGPNSPLHF

abundance: few
j_gene: TRBJ1-4
v_gene: TRBV5-6
d_gene: .
CDR3nt: TGTGCCAGCAGCTTGGCGTGGGGCGCAACTAATGAAAAACTGTTTTTT
CDR3aa: CASSLAWGATNEKLFF

abundance: .
j_gene: TRBJ2-2
v_gene: TRBV6-5
d_gene: .
CDR3nt: TGTGCCAGCAGACGGACACCCTTGAACACCGGGGAGCTGTTTTTT
CDR3aa: CASRRTPLNTGELFF

abundance: .
j_gene: TRBJ2-6
v_gene: TRBV5-1
d_gene: TRBD1
CDR3nt: TGCGCCAGCAGCCCCACAGGGGGCGTCTCGTATGGGGCCAACGTCCTGACTTTC
CDR3aa: CASSPTGGVSYGANVLTF

abundance: few
j_gene: TRBJ2-3
v_gene: TRBV6-5
d_gene: TRBD2
CDR3nt: TGTGCCAGCAGCGAGACTAGCTCCGCAGATACGCAGTATTTT
CDR3aa: CASSETSSADTQYF

abundance: .
j_gene: TRBJ1-2
v_gene: TRBV6-5
d_gene: TRBD1
CDR3nt: TGTGCCAGCAACAACGACAGGGGGGCCTATGGCTACACCTTC
CDR3aa: CASNNDRGAYGYTF

abundance: .
j_gene: TRBJ2-4
v_gene: TRBV2
d_gene: .
CDR3nt: TGTGCCAGCAGGGGTCTAGAGCGTTTCGGCAAAAACATTCAGTACTTC
CDR3aa: CASRGLERFGKNIQYF

abundance: .
j_gene: TRBJ2-3
v_gene: TRBV19
d_gene: TRBD2
CDR3nt: TGTGCCAGTAGTATCCAGACTAGCGGGGGTTTGGATACGCAGTATTTT
CDR3aa: CASSIQTSGGLDTQYF

abundance: .
j_gene: TRBJ2-4
v_gene: TRBV6-5
d_gene: .
CDR3nt: TGTGCCAGCAGTTACTCGAACTTAGCCAAAAACATTCAGTACTTC
CDR3aa: CASSYSNLAKNIQYF

abundance: .
j_gene: TRBJ1-5
v_gene: TRBV19
d_gene: TRBD1
CDR3nt: TGTGCCAGTAGTAAAGGTTTTTGGACAGGGGAGATTCAGCCCCAGCATTTT
CDR3aa: CASSKGFWTGEIQPQHF

abundance: .
j_gene: TRBJ1-4
v_gene: TRBV30
d_gene: .
CDR3nt: TGTGCCTACAAACCAGGGTACGAAAAACTGTTTTTT
CDR3aa: CAYKPGYEKLFF

abundance: .
j_gene: TRBJ2-1
v_gene: TRBV3-1/TRBV3-2
d_gene: .
CDR3nt: TGTGCCAGCAGCCCACGGGGAACCAATGAGCAGTTCTTC
CDR3aa: CASSPRGTNEQFF

abundance: .
j_gene: TRBJ2-3
v_gene: TRBV27
d_gene: TRBD1
CDR3nt: TGTGCCAGCAGCCTACCAAATGGACAGGGTCTTGATACGCAGTATTTT
CDR3aa: CASSLPNGQGLDTQYF

abundance: .
j_gene: TRBJ1-1
v_gene: TRBV27
d_gene: .
CDR3nt: TGTGCCAGCAGGAGGGCACCTGAGTACACTGAAGCTTTCTTT
CDR3aa: CASRRAPEYTEAFF

abundance: .
j_gene: TRBJ2-1
v_gene: TRBV19
d_gene: .
CDR3nt: TGTGCCAGTAACAGGAGGGGTGATGAGCAGTTCTTC
CDR3aa: CASNRRGDEQFF

abundance: .
j_gene: TRBJ1-5
v_gene: TRBV5-6
d_gene: TRBD1
CDR3nt: TGTGCCAGCCTGAAGACGGGACAGGGACTCCTTAAGCGCAATCAGCCCCAGCATTTT
CDR3aa: CASLKTGQGLLKRNQPQHF

abundance: .
j_gene: TRBJ1-5
v_gene: TRBV7-9
d_gene: TRBD1
CDR3nt: TGTGCCAGCAGCTTAACGGCCAGGGGGAATCAGCCCCAGCATTTT
CDR3aa: CASSLTARGNQPQHF

abundance: .
j_gene: TRBJ2-3
v_gene: TRBV5-4
d_gene: .
CDR3nt: TGTGCCAGCAGCTGGAGACAGGCAGGGAACACAGATACGCAGTATTTT
CDR3aa: CASSWRQAGNTDTQYF

abundance: .
j_gene: TRBJ2-7
v_gene: TRBV7-8
d_gene: .
CDR3nt: TGTGCCAGCAGCCGCAGGGGTGAGGTGTACGAGCAGTACTTC
CDR3aa: CASSRRGEVYEQYF

abundance: .
j_gene: TRBJ2-3
v_gene: TRBV6-5
d_gene: .
CDR3nt: TGTGCCAGCAGTCACATCACAGATACGCAGTATTTT
CDR3aa: CASSHITDTQYF

abundance: .
j_gene: TRBJ2-5
v_gene: TRBV24-1
d_gene: TRBD1
CDR3nt: TGTGCCACCAGTGGGCACCAACCGGGACAGCTTTTGGAGACCCAGTACTTC
CDR3aa: CATSGHQPGQLLETQYF

abundance: .
j_gene: TRBJ1-2
v_gene: TRBV7-2
d_gene: .
CDR3nt: TGTGCCAGCAGCCTCCCCGGGAGTATCAATGGCTACACCTTC
CDR3aa: CASSLPGSINGYTF

abundance: .
j_gene: TRBJ1-5
v_gene: TRBV30
d_gene: TRBD1
CDR3nt: TGTGCCTGGAGTGTAAAAGGGGGCATTAGGGGCAATCAGCCCCAGCATTTT
CDR3aa: CAWSVKGGIRGNQPQHF

abundance: .
j_gene: TRBJ2-5
v_gene: TRBV6-2/TRBV6-3
d_gene: TRBD2
CDR3nt: TGTGCCAGCAGTTACGGCTGGATTAGCGGGACCCAAGAGACCCAGTACTTC
CDR3aa: CASSYGWISGTQETQYF

abundance: many
j_gene: TRBJ2-7
v_gene: TRBV4-2
d_gene: TRBD1
CDR3nt: TGTGCCAGCAGCCAAGATCCGGGACAGGGTTCGTACGAGCAGTACTTC
CDR3aa: CASSQDPGQGSYEQYF

abundance: once
j_gene: TRBJ2-2
v_gene: TRBV27
d_gene: TRBD1
CDR3nt: TGTGCCAGCAGTTTCCCGGACAGGGGAGGATTCGGGGAGCTGTTTTTT
CDR3aa: CASSFPDRGGFGELFF

abundance: .
j_gene: TRBJ2-1
v_gene: TRBV7-8
d_gene: .
CDR3nt: TGTGCCAGCAGCTTCAGGCAAGGAACCTACAATGAGCAGTTCTTC
CDR3aa: CASSFRQGTYNEQFF

abundance: once
j_gene: TRBJ2-1
v_gene: TRBV19
d_gene: TRBD2
CDR3nt: TGTGCCAGTAGTATCGCCCTCCGCGGGGGTAGGGGTAGTAATGAGCAGTTCTTC
CDR3aa: CASSIALRGGRGSNEQFF

abundance: few
j_gene: TRBJ1-1
v_gene: TRBV12-5
d_gene: .
CDR3nt: TGTGCTAGTGGTTTGGACGGGACACTAACTGAAGCTTTCTTT
CDR3aa: CASGLDGTLTEAFF

abundance: .
j_gene: TRBJ1-1
v_gene: TRBV3-1/TRBV3-2
d_gene: .
CDR3nt: TGTGCCAGCAGCCAAGTCAGGGGCCGGACTGAAGCTTTCTTT
CDR3aa: CASSQVRGRTEAFF

abundance: few
j_gene: TRBJ2-7
v_gene: TRBV28
d_gene: .
CDR3nt: TGTGCCAGCAGTTTGCCGGACGGAGGTAGCTGGCACGAGCAGTACTTC
CDR3aa: CASSLPDGGSWHEQYF

abundance: .
j_gene: TRBJ2-7
v_gene: TRBV3-1/TRBV3-2
d_gene: .
CDR3nt: TGTGCCAGCAGCCAAGACACGACTCAATACGAGCAGTACTTC
CDR3aa: CASSQDTTQYEQYF

abundance: few
j_gene: TRBJ1-5
v_gene: TRBV6-5
d_gene: .
CDR3nt: TGTGCCAGCAGTCGCAAGGGGCTGAAGCAGCCCCAGCATTTT
CDR3aa: CASSRKGLKQPQHF

abundance: .
j_gene: TRBJ2-2
v_gene: TRBV9
d_gene: TRBD2
CDR3nt: TGTGCCAGCAGCGTGACTAGCGGGGGGCTGAACACCGGGGAGCTGTTTTTT
CDR3aa: CASSVTSGGLNTGELFF

abundance: .
j_gene: TRBJ2-5
v_gene: TRBV9
d_gene: TRBD2
CDR3nt: TGTGCCAGCAGCGTACGTAGCGGGGCGGAGACCCAGTACTTC
CDR3aa: CASSVRSGAETQYF